This entry lists 21 T cell receptor beta chains sequenced from one sample in a study of identifying expanded T cells in peripheral blood. The table came from immunoSEQ multiplex PCR; TCRdb's copy has only in-frame clones and leaves some out. The sample contains about 85,000 clones, 88% of which appear only once. The specimen was blood. These receptors all stem from a person aged 18 to 75 in good health.

This chain uses TRBV2 with TRBJ1-4, with TRBD1 matching 10 bases. V shed 10 bases and J 4 bases; nucleotides not matched to a gene: 3. CDR3 length: 13 residues. Germline lookup yields CDR1 SNHLY and CDR2 FYNNEI. The CDR3 DNA is TGTGCCACCGGACAGGGGGTTAATGAAAAACTGTTTTTT. It encodes CATGQGVNEKLFF. Combining the CDR3 with reference TRBV2 and TRBJ1-4 gives the whole variable domain EPEVTQTPSHQVTQMGQEVILRCVPISNHLYFYWYRQILGQKVEFLVSFYNNEISEKSEIFDDQFSVERPDGSNFTLKIRSTKLEDSAMYFCATGQGVNEKLFFGSGTQLSVL.

This rearrangement joins TRBV5-6 to TRBJ2-7, with D possibly TRBD2 on 5 matching bases. This CDR3 comprises 13 residues. Trimming shortened V by 4 bases and J by 4 bases, and 12 bases separated the two germline ends. Looked up from germline, CDR1 is SGHDT and CDR2 is YYEEEE. The CDR3 protein is CASSLGRIYEQYF. DNA for the CDR3: TGTGCCAGCAGCCTGGGGAGAATATACGAGCAGTACTTC.

The V and J genes are TRBV2 and TRBJ1-6, with D maybe TRBD1 (5 bases). In germline, CDR1 is SNHLY, CDR2 FYNNEI. The length of the CDR3 is 19 residues. V gave up 6 bases and J gave up 0 bases, with 21 bases separating them. CDR3 bases: TGTGCCAGCAGCCCCCAGAGGGGAGGACACTTCTCCTATAATTCACCCCTCCACTTT. Encoded protein: CASSPQRGGHFSYNSPLHF.

This clone showed up just once. This chain connects TRBV7-9 to TRBJ2-1; D not certain. The germline gives CDR1 SEHNR, CDR2 FQNEAQ (reference sequence). The CDR3 extends over 15 amino acids. The V and J ends lost 4 bases and 3 bases respectively, with 13 bases between them. The CDR3 bases are TGTGCCAGCAGCTCGTTACTTGGGGACTACAATGAGCAGTTCTTC. Its protein is CASSSLLGDYNEQFF.

The V and J genes are TRBV5-4 and TRBJ2-2; TRBD2 might be the D (6 bases). V dropped 3 bases and J dropped 1 base, with 10 bases sitting between them. CDR3 size: 15 residues. Germline CDR1 reads SGHNT; CDR2 reads YYREEE (reference sequence). CDR3 region: CASSSGTGNTGELFF. DNA for the CDR3: TGTGCCAGCAGCTCCGGGACTGGGAACACCGGGGAGCTGTTTTTT.

This clone turned up a few times. The J gene is TRBJ2-7, the V gene TRBV2, with D possibly being TRBD1 or TRBD2 (5 bases each). The CDR3 is 15 amino acids. In germline, CDR1 is SNHLY, CDR2 FYNNEI. V was trimmed by 3 bases and J by 5 bases, leaving 17 bases between them. CDR3 in DNA: TGTGCCAGCAGTGAGTCCTCGGGGCGCGGGCACGAGCAGTACTTC. It encodes CASSESSGRGHEQYF.

This clone appeared a single time. This chain links TRBV12-5 with TRBJ2-7; maybe TRBD2 (6 bases). This CDR3 is built from 15 residues. Trimming took off 5 bases at V and 4 bases at J, with 18 bases between the two ends. Germline-derived CDR1 and CDR2 are LGHNT and FRNRAP. This CDR3 reads CASGPMGGGPYEQYF. For the CDR3, the DNA is TGTGCTAGTGGTCCTATGGGGGGTGGACCTTACGAGCAGTACTTC. Full variable domain (outside the CDR3, taken from reference TRBV12-5 and TRBJ2-7): DARVTQTPRHKVTEMGQEVTMRCQPILGHNTVFWYRQTMMQGLELLAYFRNRAPLDDSGMPKDRFSAEMPDATLATLKIQPSEPRDSAVYFCASGPMGGGPYEQYFGPGTRLTVT.

The table lists this clone with a few counts. The J gene is TRBJ2-2, the V gene TRBV28; D is possibly TRBD2 (6 bases). V was shortened by 3 bases and J by 1 base, with 6 bases between the two germline ends. The CDR3 is 14 residues long. In germline, CDR1 is MDHEN, CDR2 SYDVKM. DNA for the CDR3: TGTGCCAGCAGTTTGGGGGGGAACACCGGGGAGCTGTTTTTT. Protein sequence: CASSLGGNTGELFF.

This clone was picked up a small number of times. The rearrangement links TRBV7-6 to TRBJ1-1, with no clear D. The CDR3 totals 13 residues. Trimming removed 4 bases at V and 1 base at J, with 7 bases between. Germline V gives CDR1 SGHVS, CDR2 FNYEAQ. The CDR3 sequence: CASSSQENTEAFF. CDR3 DNA: TGTGCCAGCAGCTCCCAAGAGAACACTGAAGCTTTCTTT.

The chain joins TRBV13 to TRBJ1-1, with D unclear. This CDR3 has 14 residues. The V gene's germline CDR1 is PRHDT and CDR2 FYEKMQ (reference sequence). Trimming took 5 bases from V and 3 from J, leaving 13 bases between them. In DNA, the CDR3 is TGTGCCAGCAGCGCCACTCCAGGAGACACTGAAGCTTTCTTT. Amino acid sequence: CASSATPGDTEAFF. The entire variable domain, with the rest obtained from reference TRBV13 and TRBJ1-1, is as follows: AAGVIQSPRHLIKEKRETATLKCYPIPRHDTVYWYQQGPGQDPQFLISFYEKMQSDKGSIPDRFSAQQFSDYHSELNMSSLELGDSALYFCASSATPGDTEAFFGQGTRLTVV.

This chain uses TRBV7-2 with TRBJ1-2, with 7 bases aligning to TRBD1. V was clipped by 3 bases and J by 0 bases; unmatched bases: 4. CDR1 is SGHTA, CDR2 FQGNSA, per germline. CDR3 length equals 15 residues. The CDR3 nucleotides are TGTGCCAGCAGCTTTAGACAGGGCGCTAACTATGGCTACACCTTC. Translating it yields CASSFRQGANYGYTF.

The chain combines TRBV2 with TRBJ2-3; 7 nucleotides match TRBD2. V lost 3 bases to trimming and J lost 2 bases; unmatched junction nucleotides: 5. This CDR3 region has 15 residues. Per germline, CDR1 SNHLY and CDR2 FYNNEI. In DNA, the CDR3 is TGTGCCAGCAGTGACCGTGGGGGGGACACAGATACGCAGTATTTT. Translating it yields CASSDRGGDTDTQYF.

The V gene is TRBV9, the J gene TRBJ1-1; D is possibly TRBD1 (6 bases). The germline V gene has CDR1 SGDLS and CDR2 YYNGEE. V lost 4 bases and J 9 bases, leaving 22 bases between the germline ends. The length of the CDR3 is 15 residues. This CDR3 is CASSPYPEGHRQAFF. The CDR3 bases are TGTGCCAGCAGCCCTTATCCCGAGGGACACCGACAAGCTTTCTTT.

The V call is TRBV6-1, the J call TRBJ2-7, with 7 bases that match TRBD2. Germline-derived CDR1 and CDR2 are MNHNS and SASEGT. J lost 12 bases, V lost 2 bases, and 4 bases had no gene match. The CDR3 covers 11 residues. CDR3 DNA sequence: TGTGCCAGCAGTGAAAGCGGGGTAGTGTACTTC. The encoded protein is CASSESGVVYF.

The chain's CDR3 is CASSPQPTGQNQETQYF. CDR3 nucleotides: TGTGCCAGCTCACCACAGCCGACGGGACAGAACCAAGAGACCCAGTACTTC. V and J are TRBV18 and TRBJ2-5; 7 nucleotides agree with TRBD1. The CDR3 runs 17 residues. V shed 1 base and J 0 bases; nucleotides not matched to a gene: 8. CDR1 KGHSH and CDR2 LQKENI come from the germline V gene.

The chain has TRBV27 and TRBJ2-4; no clear D gene. The CDR3 contains 15 residues. Looked up from germline, CDR1 is MNHEY and CDR2 is SMNVEV (reference sequence). V shed 7 bases and J shed 1 base, with 14 bases lying between them. CDR3 coding DNA: TGTGCCAGCACCCGTCTAGGTGCTGCCAAAAACATTCAGTACTTC. Translated: CASTRLGAAKNIQYF.

The chain couples TRBV4-3 to TRBJ2-1; D might be TRBD2 (5 bases). V was clipped by 4 bases and J by 0 bases, with 10 bases between them. Looked up from germline, CDR1 is LGHNA and CDR2 is YSLEER. The CDR3 runs 15 residues. The CDR3 is CASSRGWSSYNEQFF. Here the CDR3 DNA reads TGCGCCAGCAGCCGCGGGTGGAGCTCCTACAATGAGCAGTTCTTC.

The V gene is TRBV27, the J gene TRBJ1-5; 7 bases are shared with TRBD1. V lost 6 bases and J lost 3; bases outside the gene matches: 5. The CDR3 totals 14 residues. The germline gives CDR1 MNHEY, CDR2 SMNVEV (reference sequence). DNA of the CDR3: TGTGCCAGCAGACAGGACAGGCACAATCAGCCCCAGCATTTT. This encodes CASRQDRHNQPQHF.

This rearrangement joins TRBV27 to TRBJ1-1; perhaps TRBD1 as D (6 bases). CDR1 MNHEY and CDR2 SMNVEV come from the germline V gene (reference sequence). The CDR3 extends over 13 amino acids. The V end lost 4 bases, the J end lost 4 bases, and 10 bases lay between the germline ends. The CDR3 region has the DNA TGTGCCAGCAGTTCGAAGGGGGGCACTGAAGCTTTCTTT. It encodes CASSSKGGTEAFF.

The chain uses TRBV2 and TRBJ1-1, with D possibly being TRBD1 (6 bases). The CDR3 has 19 amino acids. Germline loops: CDR1 SNHLY, CDR2 FYNNEI. The V gene lost 0 bases and the J gene lost 5 bases, with 25 bases spanning the gap. The CDR3 DNA sequence: TGTGCCAGCAGTGAAGCACGCATGGGTTCCAGGGGAAGGGGAACTGAAGCTTTCTTT. It is translated as CASSEARMGSRGRGTEAFF.

This chain's CDR3 is CASSPNDGDYGYTF. DNA of the CDR3: TGTGCCAGCTCACCTAATGACGGTGATTATGGCTACACCTTC. The V and J genes are TRBV18 and TRBJ1-2; D remains unclear. CDR3 size: 14 residues. V dropped 3 bases and J dropped 5 bases, with 13 bases sitting between them. Germline V lookup: CDR1 KGHSH, CDR2 LQKENI.